This T cell receptor (beta chain) emerged from a study of T cell changes during pregnancy in multiple sclerosis. Profiled with immunoSEQ multiplex PCR; TCRdb holds only in-frame clones, not every one. The table lists 29,000 or so clones, roughly nine tenths of them singletons. V lost 3 bases, J lost 1 base, and 10 bases lay in between. The germline gives CDR1 KGHSH, CDR2 LQKENI. The CDR3 extends over 14 amino acids. The clonotype was recovered from a female donor with multiple sclerosis, enrolled in a pregnancy study. V and J are TRBV18 and TRBJ2-7, with D possibly matching TRBD1 (5 bases). The sequencing used CD8+ T cells from peripheral blood mononuclear cells, collected in the second trimester of pregnancy. CDR3 sequence reads: CASSPTQVSYEQYF. For the CDR3, the DNA is TGTGCCAGCTCACCTACACAGGTTTCCTACGAGCAGTACTTC.